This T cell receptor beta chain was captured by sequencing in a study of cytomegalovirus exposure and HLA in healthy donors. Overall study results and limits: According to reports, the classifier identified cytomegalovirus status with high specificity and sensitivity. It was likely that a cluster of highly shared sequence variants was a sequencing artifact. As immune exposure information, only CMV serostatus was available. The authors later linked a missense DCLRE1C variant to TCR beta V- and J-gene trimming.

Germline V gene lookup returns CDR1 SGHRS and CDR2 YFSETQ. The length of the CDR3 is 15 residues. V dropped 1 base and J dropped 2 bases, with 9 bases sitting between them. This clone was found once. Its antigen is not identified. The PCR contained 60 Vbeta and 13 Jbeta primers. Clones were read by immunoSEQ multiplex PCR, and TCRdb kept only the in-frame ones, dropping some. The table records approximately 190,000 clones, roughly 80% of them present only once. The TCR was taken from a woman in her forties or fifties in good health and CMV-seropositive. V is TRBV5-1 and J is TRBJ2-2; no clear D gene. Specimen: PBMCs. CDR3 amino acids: CASSLKQENTGELFF. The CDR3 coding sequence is TGCGCCAGCAGCTTGAAGCAGGAAAACACCGGGGAGCTGTTTTTT.